This T cell receptor beta chain was identified in a study of blood T cell repertoires in COVID-19. Study-wide context: Acute and convalescent COVID-19 specimens originated in the United States, Italy and Spain. From T cells, B-cell-depleted T cells, or PBMCs came the material, which was cDNA or gDNA.

Losses at the gene ends were 5 bases for V and 6 bases for J; bases not matched to a gene: 8. Germline loops: CDR1 MNHEY, CDR2 SVGEGT. The CDR3 loop spans 15 amino acids. This clone appeared a few times. Authors' processing steps: Amplification of reference gene primers provided the estimated nucleated cell counts. Some clones are missing from TCRdb's copy, which holds only in-frame ones; the method was immunoSEQ multiplex PCR. V and J calls and clone size come straight from that table; D and trimming were deduced from the DNA. The sample contains 150,000 to 200,000 clones, around 79% of which appear only once.

The specimen sequenced was peripheral blood. The J gene is TRBJ1-1, the V gene TRBV6-2 or TRBV6-3; TRBD1 aligns across 11 bases. The sequence was obtained from a man between 50 and 59 years old who had recovered from COVID-19. The chain's CDR3 is CASSARTGGFSEAFF. CDR3 DNA: TGTGCCAGCAGTGCTCGGACAGGGGGCTTCTCTGAAGCTTTCTTT.